Each of the 14 T cell receptor beta chains below was sequenced from the same sample in a study of regulatory T cells in long-lasting Graves disease (dated by TCRdb to about 2021). The library was obtained by multiplex PCR. Sequencing took place on an Illumina HiSeq 4000. iRepertoire HTBI primers and Arm-PCR amplification of CDR3 regions were used to construct TCR beta libraries. TCRdb trimmed public reads at Q25 via fastp, called clones via MiXCR and kept in-frame beta chains. Every distinct CDR3 protein forms one entry, paired with its most common genes and DNA. In this sample the table shows about 400,000 distinct CDR3 sequences, less than 20% of which occur a single time. Of the sample, over 20% falls within the top ten clones. The sample's time point label is to be understood as: newly diagnosed GD, antithyroid drugs for less than 3 months. For both TCR sequencing and RNA sequencing, RNA was extracted from PBMCs using TRIzol.

This specimen was peripheral blood mononuclear cells (PBMCs), taken at new diagnosis, from a patient treated with antithyroid drugs. Every receptor here comes from a female donor with Graves disease.

This clonotype was recorded many times. The genes are TRBV20-1 and TRBJ1-5; D may be TRBD1 (6 bases). The CDR3 spans 13 residues. With 6 bases removed from V and 0 bases from J, the gap between germline ends came to 9 bases. The germline CDR1 and CDR2 sequences are DFQATT and SNEGSKA (reference sequence). CDR3 loop: CSAPTGSNQPQHF. The CDR3 coding sequence is TGCAGTGCCCCGACAGGTAGCAATCAGCCCCAGCATTTT.

This clonotype has a count of ten or more. The V call is TRBV20-1, the J call TRBJ2-7, with D perhaps matching TRBD1 (6 bases). The CDR3 totals 13 residues. V dropped 6 bases and J dropped 3 bases, with 15 bases sitting between them. Per the germline V gene, CDR1 is DFQATT and CDR2 is SNEGSKA (reference sequence). CDR3 in amino acids: CSARQAGFYEQYF. DNA of the CDR3: TGCAGTGCCCGACAGGCCGGCTTCTACGAGCAGTACTTC.

This clonotype appeared many times. The V and J genes are TRBV7-2 and TRBJ2-7; 7 nucleotides match TRBD1. The CDR3 contains 15 residues. J was trimmed by 2 bases and V by 5 bases; bases with no gene match: 9. Germline CDR1 is SGHTA and CDR2 is FQGNSA. The CDR3: CASSRTGAATYEQYF. DNA of the CDR3: TGTGCCAGCAGCCGAACAGGGGCTGCGACCTACGAGCAGTACTTC.

This clonotype turned up a few times. The chain couples TRBV4-1 to TRBJ2-5; D gene uncertain. The V and J ends lost 0 bases and 3 bases respectively, with 8 bases between them. The germline CDR1 and CDR2 sequences are MGHRA and YSYEKL. CDR3 length: 14 amino acids. CDR3 protein: CASSQEVAEETQYF. DNA of the CDR3: TGCGCCAGCAGCCAAGAGGTGGCCGAAGAGACCCAGTACTTC.

This clonotype was picked up a small number of times. V and J are TRBV11-2 and TRBJ2-5; 7 bases line up with TRBD1. Trimming at V came to 3 bases and at J to 5 bases, leaving 9 bases not matched to a gene. The V gene's germline CDR1 is SGHAT and CDR2 FQNNGV. The CDR3 consists of 15 residues. This CDR3 reads CASSFDRVVGETQYF. The CDR3 bases are TGTGCCAGCAGCTTCGACAGGGTAGTTGGGGAGACCCAGTACTTC.

This clonotype has only a few counts. The chain is built from TRBV4-3 and TRBJ1-6, with 10 positions matching TRBD1. CDR3 length equals 15 residues. V dropped 4 bases and J dropped 10; count of bases not matched to a gene: 7. The germline CDR1 and CDR2 sequences are LGHNA and YSLEER. The CDR3 DNA reads TGCGCCAGCAGCCCCGGGACAGGGGCTGGGTCACCCCTCCACTTT. Its translation is CASSPGTGAGSPLHF.

This clonotype showed up many times. The rearrangement uses TRBV20-1 and TRBJ2-1; D uncertain. V was cut by 5 bases and J by 6 bases, with 8 bases left in between. The germline gives CDR1 DFQATT, CDR2 SNEGSKA (reference sequence). This CDR3 contains 11 residues. CDR3 sequence (DNA): TGCAGTGCTGTGGAGCTCAATGAGCAGTTCTTC. Translation gives CSAVELNEQFF.

The chain has TRBV20-1 and TRBJ1-2; 8 bases are a match to TRBD1. V trimming: 5 bases; J trimming: 6 bases; junction bases outside the gene matches: 11. CDR1 and CDR2 from the germline V gene are DFQATT and SNEGSKA (reference sequence). The length of the CDR3 is 14 residues. CDR3 residues: CSAFTDRAGDGYTF. CDR3 DNA: TGCAGTGCTTTCACGGACAGGGCGGGGGATGGCTACACCTTC.

There are a few counts of this clonotype. The V gene is TRBV27, the J gene TRBJ2-4, with 10 bases aligning to TRBD2. Germline lookup yields CDR1 MNHEY and CDR2 SMNVEV (reference sequence). Germline trimming cut 2 bases from V and 7 bases from J; bases unmatched to any gene: 8. This CDR3 comprises 16 residues. Here the CDR3 reads CASSLLAGDPRNIQYF. The CDR3 coding sequence is TGTGCCAGCAGTTTACTAGCGGGAGACCCTAGGAACATTCAGTACTTC.

Many counts were recorded for this clonotype. This sequence joins TRBV10-3 and TRBJ2-7; 14 bases align to TRBD2. The CDR3 has 19 residues. Germline V gene data show CDR1 as ENHRY and CDR2 as SYGVKD. Unmatched junction bases numbered 7, after V lost 0 bases and J lost 0 bases. CDR3 region: CAISESGLAGGLSSYEQYF. For the CDR3, the DNA is TGTGCCATCAGTGAGTCAGGACTAGCGGGAGGCCTCAGCTCCTACGAGCAGTACTTC.

This clonotype occurred a few times. The CDR3 nucleotides read TGTGCCACCAGTGATTTAGAGGCCCGTGGAGGGAGCTCCTATAATTCACCCCTCCACTTT. Translated, it gives CATSDLEARGGSSYNSPLHF. The V call is TRBV24-1, the J call TRBJ1-6; D is unresolved. Germline CDR1 KGHDR, CDR2 SFDVKD. The CDR3 totals 20 residues. Trimming removed 1 base from V and 0 bases from J, with 18 bases in between.

This clonotype was counted many times. In nucleotides, the CDR3 is TGTGCCAGCAGCTTAGGGCTTGGTAACACCATATATTTT. It translates to CASSLGLGNTIYF. The genes are TRBV7-9 and TRBJ1-3; D is unresolved. The length of the CDR3 is 13 residues. Per germline, CDR1 SEHNR and CDR2 FQNEAQ (reference sequence). The ends were cut back, 1 base at V and 7 bases at J, with 8 bases in the middle.

This clonotype occurred a few times. The chain couples TRBV7-2 to TRBJ2-5; TRBD2 matches at 11 bases. This CDR3 spans 16 amino acids. J was trimmed by 2 bases and V by 2 bases; bases with no gene match: 4. Looked up from germline, CDR1 is SGHTA and CDR2 is FQGNSA. The CDR3 loop is CASSLRSSGGQETQYF. The CDR3 bases are TGTGCCAGCAGCTTAAGGTCTAGCGGGGGGCAAGAGACCCAGTACTTC.

This clonotype showed up many times. The rearrangement links TRBV3-1 to TRBJ1-1; D may be TRBD1 (5 bases). In germline, CDR1 is LGHDT, CDR2 YNNKEL (reference sequence). The CDR3 runs 15 residues. V lost 2 bases to trimming and J lost 0 bases, with 10 bases between them. As DNA, the CDR3 is TGTGCCAGCAGCCAAAGTCCAGGGATGAACACTGAAGCTTTCTTT. Protein sequence: CASSQSPGMNTEAFF.